The 20 T cell receptor beta chains presented below share a single source sample, sequenced in a study of blood T cell repertoires in COVID-19 (dated by TCRdb to 2020 to 2022). Library generation was performed with the immunoSEQ multiplex PCR assay. TCRdb provides this immuneACCESS table in a form limited to in-frame rearrangements. Some clones are lacking; in checked studies, under half of them reflect an unresolved V gene, and why the rest are absent is not known. This sample lists 450,000 to 500,000 clones; approximately 86% were detected once. The top ten hold roughly 8% of the sample. The specimen was PBMCs or T cells enriched from blood (not recorded which). These TCRs come from an older woman who had recovered from COVID-19.

The chain recombines TRBV6-5 with TRBJ1-2; D possibly corresponds to TRBD1 (5 bases). V lost 0 bases to trimming and J lost 8 bases, with 10 bases between them. Germline CDR1 is MNHEY and CDR2 is SVGAGI. The CDR3 loop spans 13 amino acids. CDR3 in amino acids: CASSYSQGWGYTF. CDR3 coding DNA: TGTGCCAGCAGTTACTCCCAGGGTTGGGGCTACACCTTC.

V is TRBV14 and J is TRBJ2-3; D ambiguous. The CDR3 runs to 13 residues. Trimming took 4 bases from V and 0 from J, leaving 5 bases between them. Germline CDR1 is SGHDN and CDR2 is FVKESK. The CDR3 sequence is CASSPLSTDTQYF. Here the CDR3 DNA reads TGTGCCAGCAGCCCGCTAAGCACAGATACGCAGTATTTT.

V usage is TRBV5-4 and J usage is TRBJ1-2; TRBD1 matches at 7 bases. In germline, CDR1 is SGHNT, CDR2 YYREEE (reference sequence). CDR3 length: 15 amino acids. The J segment lost 4 bases and the V segment lost 3 bases, leaving 9 bases of the junction unmatched. In nucleotides, the CDR3 is TGTGCCAGCAGCTCCTCGGGGACAGAAGCCTATGGCTACACCTTC. It encodes CASSSSGTEAYGYTF.

This chain connects TRBV12-3 or TRBV12-4 to TRBJ1-1; D not resolved. This CDR3 has 10 residues. Between the trimmed V and J ends, which lost 3 bases and 12 bases, there was a span of 8 bases. DNA for the CDR3: TGTGCCAGCAGTTTTAGGGAGACTTTCTTT. This encodes CASSFRETFF.

V usage is TRBV10-3 and J usage is TRBJ1-2; a weak D match, TRBD1 (6 bases). The germline V gene has CDR1 ENHRY and CDR2 SYGVKD. Trimming removed 2 bases at V and 2 bases at J, with 9 bases between. This CDR3 comprises 14 residues. This CDR3 is CAISEGTGNYGYTF. The CDR3, as DNA: TGTGCCATCAGTGAGGGCACAGGGAACTATGGCTACACCTTC.

The rearrangement links TRBV24-1 to TRBJ2-3; D not certain. The CDR3 totals 13 residues. The V gene lost 6 bases and the J gene lost 2 bases, with 8 bases spanning the gap. Per the germline V gene, CDR1 is KGHDR and CDR2 is SFDVKD. CDR3 bases: TGTGCCACCAGTCAGCGTTCCACAGATACGCAGTATTTT. Its protein product is CATSQRSTDTQYF.

The chain combines TRBV12-3 or TRBV12-4 with TRBJ1-1; the D is unclear. The CDR3 has 11 amino acids. The ends were cut back, 8 bases at V and 11 bases at J, with 15 bases in the middle. As DNA, the CDR3 is TGTGCCAGCGGTCGGGGAGTTGAGGCTTTCTTT. Translation: CASGRGVEAFF.

V and J are TRBV5-1 and TRBJ1-1; D gene ambiguous. The CDR3 totals 11 residues. The ends were cut back, 0 bases at V and 7 bases at J, with 4 bases in the middle. Germline CDR1 SGHRS, CDR2 YFSETQ. The CDR3 DNA follows: TGCGCCAGCAGCTTGGGCAGTGAAGCTTTCTTT. Encoded protein: CASSLGSEAFF.

This rearrangement joins TRBV5-1 to TRBJ1-1, with TRBD1 as a possible D gene (5 bases). Germline CDR1 is SGHRS and CDR2 is YFSETQ. V gave up 0 bases and J gave up 5 bases, with 20 bases separating them. The CDR3 extends over 17 amino acids. In DNA form, the CDR3 reads TGCGCCAGCAGCTTGGTGAAGACCAGGGTTGCTAGGACTGAAGCTTTCTTT. Translating gives CASSLVKTRVARTEAFF.

To note about this clone: Other nucleotide sequences in the sample specify the same CDR3. V usage is TRBV7-8 and J usage is TRBJ1-1; D possibly corresponds to TRBD1 (5 bases). CDR3 length: 13 amino acids. Between the trimmed V and J ends, which lost 5 bases and 1 base, there was a span of 8 bases. CDR1 is SGHVS and CDR2 is FQNEAQ in the germline V gene. The DNA for the CDR3 is TGTGCCAGCAGCGGGGGGGGGAACACTGAAGCTTTCTTT. It yields the protein CASSGGGNTEAFF.

About this clone itself: The same CDR3 is also encoded by other DNA sequences in this sample. The J gene is TRBJ2-1, the V gene TRBV18; 7 bases are shared with TRBD1. The V gene's germline CDR1 is KGHSH and CDR2 LQKENI. V gave up 3 bases and J gave up 0 bases; unmatched junction bases: 2. The CDR3 consists of 15 residues. The CDR3: CASSPTGSSYNEQFF. For the CDR3, the DNA is TGTGCCAGCTCACCGACAGGGAGCTCCTACAATGAGCAGTTCTTC.

The genes are TRBV5-6 and TRBJ1-5; D possibly corresponds to TRBD1 (6 bases). Trimming cost V 4 bases and J 6 bases, with 17 bases left between them. The CDR3 loop spans 15 amino acids. CDR1 and CDR2 from the germline V gene are SGHDT and YYEEEE. CDR3 nucleotide sequence: TGTGCCAGCAGCATCAGACAGGCTCCGGGTCAGCCCCAGCATTTT. Encoded protein: CASSIRQAPGQPQHF.

This clone was seen only once. The chain links TRBV10-2 to TRBJ2-7; 7 nucleotides line up with TRBD1. Germline CDR1 and CDR2: WSHSY and SAAADI. The length of the CDR3 is 14 residues. V shed 3 bases and J 3 bases; nucleotides not matched to a gene: 5. CDR3 sequence (DNA): TGCGCCAGCAGTGACGATAGGACAGGCTACGAGCAGTACGTC. Amino acids: CASSDDRTGYEQYV.

This chain joins TRBV7-2 and TRBJ2-5, with a tentative D call TRBD2 (6 bases). Germline V lookup: CDR1 SGHTA, CDR2 FQGNSA. The CDR3 consists of 13 residues. With 1 base removed from V and 5 bases from J, the gap between germline ends came to 8 bases. The CDR3 bases are TGTGCCAGCAGCTTAGGGGCGGGGGAGACCCAGTACTTC. This encodes CASSLGAGETQYF.

The count of this clone is one. This chain joins TRBV15 and TRBJ1-2, with D uncertain. The CDR3 sequence is 16 residues long. CDR1 and CDR2 (germline): LNHNV, YYDKDF (reference sequence). Between the trimmed V and J ends, which lost 0 bases and 7 bases, there was a span of 18 bases. CDR3 DNA: TGTGCCACCAGCAGAGATTTGGGAGGGCAGGCGGGTGGCTACACCTTC. This encodes CATSRDLGGQAGGYTF. The variable domain in full, completed from reference TRBV15 and TRBJ1-2, reads DAMVIQNPRYQVTQFGKPVTLSCSQTLNHNVMYWYQQKSSQAPKLLFHYYDKDFNNEADTPDNFQSRRPNTSFCFLDIRSPGLGDTAMYLCATSRDLGGQAGGYTFGSGTRLTVV.

V is TRBV6-5 and J is TRBJ1-2; 8 bases line up with TRBD1. The CDR3 runs to 14 residues. Trimming at V came to 6 bases and at J to 4 bases, leaving 7 bases not matched to a gene. Germline V gene sequence: CDR1 MNHEY, CDR2 SVGAGI. Here the CDR3 DNA reads TGTGCCAGCAGGAAGGACAGGGCCATCTATGGCTACACCTTC. Its protein is CASRKDRAIYGYTF.

This sequence joins TRBV24-1 and TRBJ2-2; D unresolved. The germline CDR1 and CDR2 sequences are KGHDR and SFDVKD. This CDR3 spans 13 amino acids. With 4 bases removed from V and 4 bases from J, the gap between germline ends came to 6 bases. The CDR3 DNA reads as TGTGCCACCAGTGAACTGGTCACCGGGGAGCTGTTTTTT. Translating it yields CATSELVTGELFF.

V is TRBV6-5 and J is TRBJ1-6; the D gene is possibly TRBD1 (6 bases). This CDR3 has 14 amino acids. Germline CDR1 reads MNHEY; CDR2 reads SVGAGI. Trimming removed 6 bases from V and 4 bases from J, with 10 bases in between. CDR3 protein: CASRATGYNSPLHF. The CDR3, as DNA: TGTGCCAGCAGAGCGACAGGTTATAATTCACCCCTCCACTTT.

The rearrangement joins TRBV10-3 to TRBJ2-7, with TRBD2 as a possible D gene (5 bases). The CDR3 is 15 residues long. With 0 bases removed from V and 0 bases from J, the gap between germline ends came to 9 bases. In germline, CDR1 is ENHRY, CDR2 SYGVKD. CDR3 residues: CAISESAGRSYEQYV. The CDR3 DNA reads TGTGCCATCAGTGAGTCGGCGGGTCGCTCCTACGAGCAGTACGTC.

The chain combines TRBV11-2 with TRBJ2-3; TRBD2 agrees at 12 bases. The germline CDR1 and CDR2 sequences are SGHAT and FQNNGV. This CDR3 has 15 amino acids. The J segment lost 3 bases and the V segment lost 2 bases, leaving 0 bases of the junction unmatched. The CDR3: CASSLLAGGTDTQYF. Written as DNA, the CDR3 is TGTGCCAGCAGCTTACTAGCGGGGGGGACAGATACGCAGTATTTT. Full variable domain (outside the CDR3, taken from reference TRBV11-2 and TRBJ2-3): EAGVAQSPRYKIIEKRQSVAFWCNPISGHATLYWYQQILGQGPKLLIQFQNNGVVDDSQLPKDRFSAERLKGVDSTLKIQPAKLEDSAVYLCASSLLAGGTDTQYFGPGTRLTVL.